This TCR beta chain comes out of a study of cytomegalovirus exposure and HLA in healthy donors. The PCR was carried out with 60 Vbeta primers and 13 Jbeta primers. Clones were read by immunoSEQ multiplex PCR, and TCRdb kept only the in-frame ones, dropping some. The sample holds a few hundred thousand clones, around 81% seen once. This CDR3 is built from 12 residues. Looked up from germline, CDR1 is MNHEY and CDR2 is SMNVEV (reference sequence). V lost 3 bases and J 8 bases, leaving 10 bases between the germline ends. Findings of the study overall: It was only CMV serostatus that was available as immune exposure information. The authors later linked a missense DCLRE1C variant to TCR beta V- and J-gene trimming. TCR beta sequences reportedly predicted most subjects' HLA-A and HLA-B alleles accurately. Exclusion as indistinguishable affected some V segments, including TRBV6-2 and TRBV6-3.

As regards this clone: No antigen is known for it.

The sequencing input was PBMCs. The chain combines TRBV27 with TRBJ1-2; the D gene is possibly TRBD1 (5 bases). The source of this sequence is a woman aged 55-69 years in good health and CMV-seropositive. DNA for the CDR3: TGTGCCAGCAGTTTGGGGGGATTAGGCTACACCTTC. This encodes CASSLGGLGYTF.